A selection of T cell receptor beta chains follows, all from one sample in a study of cytomegalovirus exposure and HLA in healthy donors. Profiled with immunoSEQ multiplex PCR; TCRdb holds only in-frame clones, not every one. The repertoire holds around 97,000 clones, with around 76% as singletons. Material: PBMCs. All receptors derive from a woman aged 18-35 years in good health and CMV-seropositive. Each CDR3 is given with its conserved first and last residue. The D gene is left open where the match is weak. Clone size is stated in some rows and not others, as once, few, many or a class when expanded.

j_call | clone_size | cdr3_length | v_call | d_call | cdr3_aa | cdr3_nt
TRBJ2-7 | NA | 16 | TRBV7-5 | NA | CARSARSGRDSYEQYF | TGTGCCAGAAGCGCTAGAAGCGGGAGGGACTCCTACGAGCAGTACTTC
TRBJ1-5 | NA | 13 | TRBV5-1 | NA | CASSRTGNQPQHF | TGCGCCAGCAGCCGGACAGGCAATCAGCCCCAGCATTTT
TRBJ1-1 | NA | 12 | TRBV28 | NA | CASSLGSTEAFF | TGTGCCAGCAGTCTGGGCTCCACTGAAGCTTTCTTT
TRBJ2-6 | NA | 19 | TRBV9 | NA | CASSAFTRAGLSGANVLTF | TGTGCCAGCAGCGCCTTCACCCGGGCGGGCCTCTCTGGGGCCAACGTCCTGACTTTC
TRBJ2-7 | NA | 15 | TRBV10-3 | TRBD1 | CAIRRQGEESYEQYF | TGTGCCATCAGAAGACAGGGGGAAGAATCCTACGAGCAGTACTTC
TRBJ2-1 | NA | 14 | TRBV10-3 | NA | CAIRRTLSYNEQFF | TGTGCCATCAGGAGGACACTCTCCTACAATGAGCAGTTCTTC
TRBJ2-7 | once | 16 | TRBV27 | TRBD1 | CASSFLTGTGSYEQYF | TGTGCCAGCAGTTTTCTAACCGGGACAGGGTCCTACGAGCAGTACTTC
TRBJ2-2 | NA | 13 | TRBV4-1 | NA | CASSLRDVGELFF | TGCGCCAGCAGCCTCCGGGATGTCGGGGAGCTGTTTTTT
TRBJ2-3 | NA | 19 | TRBV30 | TRBD2 | CAWTVRLAGEGGRTDTQYF | TGTGCCTGGACCGTACGTCTAGCGGGAGAAGGGGGACGCACAGATACGCAGTATTTT
TRBJ2-7 | NA | 13 | TRBV11-2 | NA | CASSLPPATEQYF | TGTGCCAGCAGCTTGCCCCCAGCGACCGAGCAGTACTTC
TRBJ1-2 | NA | 14 | TRBV30 | NA | CAWSPGVGVSGYTF | TGTGCCTGGAGTCCGGGGGTTGGGGTGAGTGGCTACACCTTC
TRBJ1-3 | NA | 15 | TRBV5-1 | TRBD1 | CASGQGTTLGDTIYF | TGCGCCAGCGGACAGGGGACAACTCTCGGGGACACCATATATTTT
TRBJ2-6 | NA | 16 | TRBV4-1 | NA | CASSQPTQSGANVLTF | TGCGCCAGCAGCCAGCCAACCCAGTCTGGGGCCAACGTCCTGACTTTC
TRBJ2-5 | NA | 13 | TRBV29-1 | NA | CSVEGGPYGTQYF | TGCAGCGTTGAAGGGGGCCCTTACGGGACCCAGTACTTC
TRBJ2-2 | few | 15 | TRBV5-1 | TRBD1 | CASSLKGGATGELFF | TGCGCCAGCAGCTTGAAAGGGGGCGCGACCGGGGAGCTGTTTTTT
TRBJ2-5 | NA | 14 | TRBV6-6 | NA | CASSYSQGLETQYF | TGTGCCAGCAGTTACTCGCAGGGTCTTGAGACCCAGTACTTC
TRBJ1-1 | NA | 15 | TRBV5-1 | NA | CASSLYRKMNTEAFF | TGCGCCAGCAGCTTATACAGGAAAATGAACACTGAAGCTTTCTTT
TRBJ2-5 | once | 13 | TRBV5-1 | NA | CASSFAGEETQYF | TGCGCCAGCAGCTTCGCCGGGGAAGAGACCCAGTACTTC
TRBJ1-1 | NA | 14 | TRBV18 | NA | CASSTITTPTEAFF | TGTGCCAGCTCAACCATAACTACCCCAACTGAAGCTTTCTTT
TRBJ1-5 | NA | 13 | TRBV30 | NA | CAFDLQRGQPQHF | TGTGCCTTCGATCTACAAAGGGGTCAGCCCCAGCATTTT
TRBJ1-3 | NA | 17 | TRBV5-1 | TRBD1 | CASSPNGQGKSGNTIYF | TGCGCCAGCAGCCCTAATGGACAGGGGAAGTCTGGAAACACCATATATTTT
TRBJ2-7 | NA | 13 | TRBV5-1 | NA | CASSWTESYEQYF | TGCGCCAGCAGCTGGACAGAATCCTACGAGCAGTACTTC
TRBJ1-1 | NA | 13 | TRBV15 | NA | CATSRDQRGEAFF | TGTGCCACCAGCAGAGATCAAAGGGGTGAAGCTTTCTTT
TRBJ2-7 | NA | 14 | TRBV28 | NA | CASSPIFGSYEQYF | TGTGCCAGCAGCCCTATTTTTGGTTCCTACGAGCAGTACTTC
TRBJ2-1 | NA | 14 | TRBV10-1 | NA | CASSTGIPSVEQFF | TGCGCCAGCAGTACCGGGATCCCGTCGGTTGAGCAGTTCTTC
TRBJ2-7 | NA | 11 | TRBV10-3 | NA | CASRQAYEQYF | TGTGCCAGCCGACAGGCCTACGAGCAGTACTTC
TRBJ2-2 | few | 13 | TRBV5-1 | TRBD1 | CASSSQGLRELFF | TGCGCCAGCAGCTCACAGGGGTTGCGGGAGCTGTTTTTT
TRBJ1-6 | NA | 17 | TRBV7-4 | NA | CASSHRDIRSYNSPLHF | TGTGCCAGCAGCCACCGGGACATAAGATCCTATAATTCACCCCTCCACTTT
TRBJ1-2 | NA | 13 | TRBV9 | TRBD1 | CASSVTGVYGYTF | TGTGCCAGCAGCGTGACAGGGGTCTATGGCTACACCTTC
TRBJ2-1 | NA | 16 | TRBV4-2 | TRBD2 | CASSQRLQREGNEQFF | TGTGCCAGCAGCCAACGGCTCCAGCGGGAGGGAAATGAGCAGTTCTTC
TRBJ1-2 | NA | 15 | TRBV6-5 | TRBD1 | CASGSHNPGTDGYTF | TGTGCCAGCGGGTCCCATAACCCGGGGACAGACGGCTACACCTTC
TRBJ2-7 | NA | 14 | TRBV27 | NA | CASSPVRAEYEQYF | TGTGCCAGCAGTCCTGTGCGGGCAGAATACGAGCAGTACTTC
TRBJ1-5 | NA | 16 | TRBV2 | NA | CASSRGLWGGNQPQHF | TGTGCCAGCAGTAGGGGACTCTGGGGAGGCAATCAGCCCCAGCATTTT
TRBJ2-7 | NA | 18 | TRBV4-3 | TRBD2 | CASSLREAGGPDLYEQYF | TGCGCCAGCAGTCTCCGGGAAGCGGGAGGGCCCGATCTCTACGAGCAGTACTTC
TRBJ1-4 | few | 14 | TRBV7-9 | TRBD1 | CASSSGQPNEKLFF | TGTGCCAGCAGCTCGGGACAGCCTAATGAAAAACTGTTTTTT
TRBJ2-7 | NA | 16 | TRBV18 | TRBD1 | CASSPGAGQGAFEQYF | TGTGCCAGCTCACCAGGGGCGGGACAGGGGGCTTTCGAGCAGTACTTC
TRBJ1-2 | NA | 15 | TRBV10-3 | NA | CAISGAGVFSYGYTF | TGTGCCATCAGTGGGGCAGGGGTATTTAGCTATGGCTACACCTTC
TRBJ1-2 | NA | 15 | TRBV19 | TRBD1 | CASTSGPGGVYGYTF | TGTGCCAGTACCTCCGGGCCAGGGGGCGTCTATGGCTACACCTTC
TRBJ2-7 | NA | 18 | TRBV4-3 | TRBD1 | CASSRKMGTAAEIYEQYF | TGCGCCAGCAGCCGTAAAATGGGGACAGCCGCGGAGATCTACGAGCAGTACTTC
TRBJ2-5 | NA | 15 | TRBV19 | TRBD1 | CASRDRGVREETQYF | TGTGCCAGTAGGGACAGGGGGGTTAGGGAAGAGACCCAGTACTTC
TRBJ2-1 | NA | 13 | TRBV27 | NA | CASREGTYNEQFF | TGTGCCAGCAGAGAGGGAACCTACAATGAGCAGTTCTTC
TRBJ2-7 | NA | 13 | TRBV4-1 | NA | CASSQDKGYEQYF | TGCGCCAGCAGCCAAGATAAGGGGTACGAGCAGTACTTC
TRBJ1-6 | NA | 15 | TRBV6-1 | NA | CASNTWGVYNSPLHF | TGTGCCAGCAATACGTGGGGAGTCTATAATTCACCCCTCCACTTT
TRBJ2-2 | NA | 14 | TRBV6-1 | NA | CASRNSRNTGELFF | TGTGCCAGCAGGAACTCTAGGAACACCGGGGAGCTGTTTTTT
TRBJ2-1 | NA | 14 | TRBV7-3 | TRBD2 | CASSLSRLAHEQFF | TGTGCCAGCAGCTTAAGCCGACTAGCCCATGAGCAGTTCTTC
TRBJ2-2 | once | 14 | TRBV6-5 | TRBD1 | CASRDRGGTGELFF | TGTGCCAGCCGCGACAGGGGCGGGACCGGGGAGCTGTTTTTT
TRBJ2-3 | once | 17 | TRBV19 | TRBD2 | CASRPGTSASRTDTQYF | TGTGCCAGTAGACCCGGGACTAGCGCCTCACGCACAGATACGCAGTATTTT
TRBJ2-7 | NA | 13 | TRBV7-9 | NA | CASMGGPTYEQYF | TGTGCGAGCATGGGCGGGCCGACCTACGAGCAGTACTTC
TRBJ1-1 | few | 15 | TRBV5-1 | NA | CASSLGAGEYTEAFF | TGCGCCAGCAGCTTGGGTGCAGGGGAGTACACTGAAGCTTTCTTT
TRBJ2-1 | NA | 17 | TRBV7-2 | TRBD2 | CASSLTSGRGSYNEQFF | TGTGCCAGCAGCTTGACTAGCGGGAGGGGCTCCTACAATGAGCAGTTCTTC